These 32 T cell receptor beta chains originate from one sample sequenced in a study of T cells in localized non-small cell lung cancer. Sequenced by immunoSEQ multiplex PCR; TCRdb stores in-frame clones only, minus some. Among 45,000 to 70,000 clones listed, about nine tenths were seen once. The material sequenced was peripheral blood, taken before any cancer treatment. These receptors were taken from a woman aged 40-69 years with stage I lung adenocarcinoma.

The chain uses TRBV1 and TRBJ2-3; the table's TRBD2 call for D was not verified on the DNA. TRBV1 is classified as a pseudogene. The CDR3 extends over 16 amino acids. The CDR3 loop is CTSSQEWVAGGDTQYF. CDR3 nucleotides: TGCACCAGCAGCCAAGAGTGGGTAGCGGGGGGGGATACGCAGTATTTT.

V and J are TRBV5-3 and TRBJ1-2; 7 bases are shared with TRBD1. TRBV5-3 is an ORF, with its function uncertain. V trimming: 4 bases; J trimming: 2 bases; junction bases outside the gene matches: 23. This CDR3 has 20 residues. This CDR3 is CARSLGRQGQTYQLNYGYTF. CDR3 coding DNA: TGTGCCAGAAGCCTGGGGCGCCAGGGACAGACATATCAACTAAACTATGGCTACACCTTC.

This CDR3 is CASSSLAGGRETQYF. For the CDR3, the DNA is TGTGCCAGCAGCTCGTTAGCGGGGGGGCGAGAGACCCAGTACTTC. The V gene is TRBV7-3, the J gene TRBJ2-5; TRBD2 matches at 11 bases. This CDR3 has 15 residues. Trimming removed 4 bases from V and 4 bases from J; junction bases left unmatched: 5. CDR1 and CDR2 from the germline V gene are SGHTA and FQGTGA.

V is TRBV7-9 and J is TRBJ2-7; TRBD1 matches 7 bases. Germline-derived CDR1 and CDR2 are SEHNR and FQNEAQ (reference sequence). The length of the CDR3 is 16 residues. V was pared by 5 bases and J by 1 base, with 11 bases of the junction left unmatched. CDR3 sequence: CASSGTTGRGSYEQYF. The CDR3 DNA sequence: TGTGCCAGCAGCGGGACCACGGGCAGGGGGTCCTACGAGCAGTACTTC.

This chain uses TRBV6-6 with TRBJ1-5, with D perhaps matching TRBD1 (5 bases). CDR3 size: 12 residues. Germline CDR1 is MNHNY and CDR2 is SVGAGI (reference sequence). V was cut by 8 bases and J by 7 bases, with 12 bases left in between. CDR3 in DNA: TGTGCCAGCGCCGGGGGAGTCCAGCCCCAGCATTTT. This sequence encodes CASAGGVQPQHF.

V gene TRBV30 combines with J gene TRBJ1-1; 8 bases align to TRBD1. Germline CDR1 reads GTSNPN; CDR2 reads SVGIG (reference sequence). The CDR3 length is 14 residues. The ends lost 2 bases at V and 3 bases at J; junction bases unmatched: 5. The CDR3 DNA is TGTGCCTGGAGTACCGGACAGGGAGACACTGAAGCTTTCTTT. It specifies CAWSTGQGDTEAFF.

The CDR3: CASSLRTGLGETQYF. CDR3 bases: TGCGCCAGCAGCTTGAGAACAGGTCTGGGGGAGACCCAGTACTTC. This chain joins TRBV5-1 and TRBJ2-5; perhaps TRBD1 as D (5 bases). CDR1 and CDR2 from the germline V gene are SGHRS and YFSETQ. V lost 1 base and J 5 bases, leaving 15 bases between the germline ends. There are 15 residues in the CDR3.

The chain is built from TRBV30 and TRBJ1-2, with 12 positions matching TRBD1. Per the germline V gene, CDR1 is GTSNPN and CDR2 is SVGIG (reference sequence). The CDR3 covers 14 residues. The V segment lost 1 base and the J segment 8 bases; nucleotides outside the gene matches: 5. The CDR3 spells CAWSAAGTGGGYTF. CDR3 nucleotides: TGTGCCTGGAGTGCTGCCGGGACAGGGGGCGGCTACACCTTC.

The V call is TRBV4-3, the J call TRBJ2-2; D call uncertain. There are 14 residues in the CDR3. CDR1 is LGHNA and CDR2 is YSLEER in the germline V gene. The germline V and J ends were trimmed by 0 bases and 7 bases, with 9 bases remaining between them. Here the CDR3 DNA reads TGCGCCAGCAGCCAAGATCCCAGCTACGGGGAGCTGTTTTTT. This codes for CASSQDPSYGELFF.

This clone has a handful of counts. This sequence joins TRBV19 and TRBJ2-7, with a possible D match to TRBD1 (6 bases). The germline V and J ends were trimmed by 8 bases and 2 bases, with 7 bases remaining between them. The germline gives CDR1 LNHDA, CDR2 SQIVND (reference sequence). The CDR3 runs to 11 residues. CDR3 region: CASSGAYEQYF. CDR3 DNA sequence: TGTGCCAGTTCAGGGGCCTACGAGCAGTACTTC. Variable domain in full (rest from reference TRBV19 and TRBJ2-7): DGGITQSPKYLFRKEGQNVTLSCEQNLNHDAMYWYRQDPGQGLRLIYYSQIVNDFQKGDIAEGYSVSREKKESFPLTVTSAQKNPTAFYLCASSGAYEQYFGPGTRLTVT.

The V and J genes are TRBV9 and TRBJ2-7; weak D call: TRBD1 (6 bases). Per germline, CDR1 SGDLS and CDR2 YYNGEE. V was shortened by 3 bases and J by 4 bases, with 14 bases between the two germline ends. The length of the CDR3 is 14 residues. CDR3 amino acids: CASSENRVPYEQYF. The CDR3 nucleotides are TGTGCCAGCAGCGAGAACAGGGTCCCTTACGAGCAGTACTTC.

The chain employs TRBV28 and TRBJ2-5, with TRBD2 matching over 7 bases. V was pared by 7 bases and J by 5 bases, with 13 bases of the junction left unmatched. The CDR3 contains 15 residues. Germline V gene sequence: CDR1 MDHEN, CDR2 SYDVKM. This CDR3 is CASTDNLAASETQYF. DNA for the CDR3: TGTGCCAGCACGGATAACCTAGCGGCCTCGGAGACCCAGTACTTC.

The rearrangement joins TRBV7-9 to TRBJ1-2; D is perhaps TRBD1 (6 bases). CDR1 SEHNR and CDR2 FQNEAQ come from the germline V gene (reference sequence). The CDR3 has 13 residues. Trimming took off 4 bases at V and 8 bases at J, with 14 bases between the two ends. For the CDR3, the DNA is TGTGCCAGCAGCTGGATCAGGGACACAGGCTACACCTTC. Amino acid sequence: CASSWIRDTGYTF.

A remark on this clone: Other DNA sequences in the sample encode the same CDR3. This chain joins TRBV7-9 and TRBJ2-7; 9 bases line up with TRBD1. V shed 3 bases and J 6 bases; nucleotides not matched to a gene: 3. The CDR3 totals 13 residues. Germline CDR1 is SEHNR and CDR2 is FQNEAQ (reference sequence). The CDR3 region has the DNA TGTGCCAGCAGCTTGACAGGGGGTCTCGAGCAGTACTTC. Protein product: CASSLTGGLEQYF.

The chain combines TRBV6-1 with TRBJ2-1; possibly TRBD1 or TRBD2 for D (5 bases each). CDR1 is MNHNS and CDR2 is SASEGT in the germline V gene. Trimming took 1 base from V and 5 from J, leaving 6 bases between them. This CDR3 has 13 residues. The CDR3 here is CASSEGGHNEQFF. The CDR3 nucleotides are TGTGCCAGCAGTGAAGGGGGACACAATGAGCAGTTCTTC.

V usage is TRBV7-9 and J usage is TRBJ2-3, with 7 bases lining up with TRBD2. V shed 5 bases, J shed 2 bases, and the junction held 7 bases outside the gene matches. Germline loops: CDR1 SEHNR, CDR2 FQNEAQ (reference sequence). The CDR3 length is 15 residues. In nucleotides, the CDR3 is TGTGCCAGCAGCCCGACTAGCCGCGTCACAGATACGCAGTATTTT. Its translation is CASSPTSRVTDTQYF.

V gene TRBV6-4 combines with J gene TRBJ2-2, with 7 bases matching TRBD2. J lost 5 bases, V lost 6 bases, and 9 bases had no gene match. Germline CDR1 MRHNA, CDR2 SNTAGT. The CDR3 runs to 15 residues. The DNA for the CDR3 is TGTGCCAGCAGCCCGGCTAGCGGAGGGACCGGGGAGCTGTTTTTT. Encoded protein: CASSPASGGTGELFF.

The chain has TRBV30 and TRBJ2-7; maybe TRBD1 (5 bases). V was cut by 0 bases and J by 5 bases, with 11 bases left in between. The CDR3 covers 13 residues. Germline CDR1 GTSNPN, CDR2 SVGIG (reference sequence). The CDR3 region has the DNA TGTGCCTGGAGTGTAATAGGGGTTCACGAGCAGTACTTC. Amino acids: CAWSVIGVHEQYF.

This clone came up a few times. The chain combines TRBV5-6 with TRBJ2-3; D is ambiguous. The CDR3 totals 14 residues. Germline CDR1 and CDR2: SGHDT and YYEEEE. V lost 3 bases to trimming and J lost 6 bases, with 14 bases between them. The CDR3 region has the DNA TGTGCCAGCAGCTCGCCGAAGTATTGGGATACGCAGTATTTT. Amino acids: CASSSPKYWDTQYF.

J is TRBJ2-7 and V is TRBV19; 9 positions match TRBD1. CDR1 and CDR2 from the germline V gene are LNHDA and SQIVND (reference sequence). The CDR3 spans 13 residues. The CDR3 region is CRILRDRAYEQYF. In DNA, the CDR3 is TGTCGCATTCTCCGGGACAGGGCTTACGAGCAGTACTTC.

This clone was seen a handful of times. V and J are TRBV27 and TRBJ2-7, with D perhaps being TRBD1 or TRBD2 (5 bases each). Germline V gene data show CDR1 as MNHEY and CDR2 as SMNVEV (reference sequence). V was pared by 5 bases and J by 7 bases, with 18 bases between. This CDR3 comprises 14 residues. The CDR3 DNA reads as TGTGCCAGCAGTCCCGCTGGGGGTGCGCGTGAGCAGTACTTC. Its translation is CASSPAGGAREQYF.

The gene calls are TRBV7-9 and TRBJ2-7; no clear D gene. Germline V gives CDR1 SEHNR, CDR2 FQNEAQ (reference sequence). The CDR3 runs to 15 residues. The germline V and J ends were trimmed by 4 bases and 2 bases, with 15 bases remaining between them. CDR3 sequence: CASSSTSVGTYEQYF. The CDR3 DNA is TGTGCCAGCAGCTCTACCAGCGTCGGCACCTACGAGCAGTACTTC.

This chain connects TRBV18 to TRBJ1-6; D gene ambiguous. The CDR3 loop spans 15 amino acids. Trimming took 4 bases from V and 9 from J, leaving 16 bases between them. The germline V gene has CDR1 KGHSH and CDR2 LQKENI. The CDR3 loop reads CASSQEPRVTSPLHF. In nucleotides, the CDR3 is TGTGCCAGCTCACAAGAACCTCGGGTAACTTCACCCCTCCACTTT.

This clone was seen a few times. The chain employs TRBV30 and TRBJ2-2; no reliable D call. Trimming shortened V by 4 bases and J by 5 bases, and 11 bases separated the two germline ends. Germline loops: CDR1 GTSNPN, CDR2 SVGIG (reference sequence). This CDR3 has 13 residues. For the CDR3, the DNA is TGTGCCTGGACCCAGGAGAGAACCGGGGAGCTGTTTTTT. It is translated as CAWTQERTGELFF.

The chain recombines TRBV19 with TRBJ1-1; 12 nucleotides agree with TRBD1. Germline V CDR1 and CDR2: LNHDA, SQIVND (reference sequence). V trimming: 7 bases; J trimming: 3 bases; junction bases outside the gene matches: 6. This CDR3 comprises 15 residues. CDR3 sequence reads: CASTPGQGAHTEAFF. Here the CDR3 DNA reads TGTGCCAGTACCCCGGGACAGGGGGCCCACACTGAAGCTTTCTTT.

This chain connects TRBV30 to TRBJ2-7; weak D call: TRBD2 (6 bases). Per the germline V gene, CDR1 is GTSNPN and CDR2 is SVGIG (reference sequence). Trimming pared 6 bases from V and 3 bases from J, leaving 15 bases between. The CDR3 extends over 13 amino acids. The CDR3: CACSLAVNYEQYF. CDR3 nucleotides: TGTGCCTGTTCTTTAGCGGTCAACTACGAGCAGTACTTC.

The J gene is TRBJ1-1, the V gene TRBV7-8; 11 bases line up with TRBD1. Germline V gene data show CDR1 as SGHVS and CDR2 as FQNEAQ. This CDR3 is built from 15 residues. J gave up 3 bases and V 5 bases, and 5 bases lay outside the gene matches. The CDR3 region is CASSRTGGMDTEAFF. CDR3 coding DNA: TGTGCCAGCAGCCGGACAGGGGGCATGGACACTGAAGCTTTCTTT.

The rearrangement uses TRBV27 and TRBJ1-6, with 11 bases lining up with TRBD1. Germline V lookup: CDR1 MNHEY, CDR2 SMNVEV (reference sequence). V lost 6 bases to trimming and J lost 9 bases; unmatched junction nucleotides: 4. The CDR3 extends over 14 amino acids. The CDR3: CASSRTGGISPLHF. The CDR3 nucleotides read TGTGCCAGCAGCCGGACAGGGGGCATTTCACCCCTCCACTTT.

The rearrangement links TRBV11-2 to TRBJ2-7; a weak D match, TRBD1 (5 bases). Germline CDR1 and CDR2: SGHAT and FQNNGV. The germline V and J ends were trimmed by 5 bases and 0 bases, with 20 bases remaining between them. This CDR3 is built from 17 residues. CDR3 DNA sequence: TGTGCCAGCAGCGGTCACCCTAACAAGGGGAACTCCTACGAGCAGTACTTC. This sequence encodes CASSGHPNKGNSYEQYF.

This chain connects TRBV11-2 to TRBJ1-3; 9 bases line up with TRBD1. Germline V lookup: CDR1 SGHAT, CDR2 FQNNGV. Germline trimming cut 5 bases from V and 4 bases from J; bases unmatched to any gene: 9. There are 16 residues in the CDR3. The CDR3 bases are TGTGCCAGCAGCACCGGGACAGGGACCTCCGGAAACACCATATATTTT. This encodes CASSTGTGTSGNTIYF.

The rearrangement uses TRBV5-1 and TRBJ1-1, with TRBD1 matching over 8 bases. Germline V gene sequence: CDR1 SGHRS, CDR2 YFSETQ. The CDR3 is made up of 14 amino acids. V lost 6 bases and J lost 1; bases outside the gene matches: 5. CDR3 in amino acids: CASTDRGGNTEAFF. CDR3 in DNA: TGCGCCAGCACTGACAGGGGAGGGAACACTGAAGCTTTCTTT.

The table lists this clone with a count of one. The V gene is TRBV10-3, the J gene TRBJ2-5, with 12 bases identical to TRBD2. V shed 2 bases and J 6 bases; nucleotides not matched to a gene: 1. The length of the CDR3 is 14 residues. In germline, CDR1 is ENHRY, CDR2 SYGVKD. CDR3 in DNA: TGTGCCATCAGTGAGACTAGCGGGGGGCAGACCCAGTACTTC. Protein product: CAISETSGGQTQYF.